This T cell receptor (beta chain) was profiled in a study of shared clonotypes between healthy human individuals. Study at large: Ranging from 18 to 49 in age, donors were a couple of women and three men. Donors had three CD4 naive, three CD4 memory, two CD8 naive and one CD8 memory plate apiece.

The repertoire was sequenced with immunoSEQ multiplex PCR; TCRdb's copy has only in-frame clones and lacks some. Altogether some 630,000 clones are present, about 78% being singletons, with the ten largest covering 1.8%. Whole-study results and caveats: Among the subsets, naive ones generally showed larger estimated richness than memory ones.

The CDR3 length is 17 residues. Germline values: CDR1 SGHDT, CDR2 YYEEEE. Trimming removed 4 bases from V and 0 bases from J; junction bases left unmatched: 8. This clone came up once. Its specificity is unknown. The source material was memory CD4+ T cells sorted from blood. The sample's subset: CD45RA-negative fraction. The rearrangement links TRBV5-6 to TRBJ2-4; 9 nucleotides agree with TRBD1. This clonotype originated in a woman in her twenties or thirties in good health. CDR3 loop: CASSATGGGSAKNIQYF. The CDR3 bases are TGTGCCAGCAGCGCAACAGGGGGCGGCTCAGCCAAAAACATTCAGTACTTC.